This passage covers 11 T cell receptor beta chains from one sample sequenced in a study of PD-1 blockade in classical Hodgkin lymphoma. Time point described: cycle 4 day 1 (C4D1), after 5 to 7 weeks of nivolumab. Every patient was affected by relapse after autologous stem cell transplantation, while exposure to brentuximab vedotin was not uniform. Researchers report purifying CD4+ T cells from thawed PBMCs by magnetic negative selection. Clones were read by immunoSEQ multiplex PCR, and TCRdb kept only the in-frame ones, dropping some. The table lists about 25,000 clones, over 80% of them singletons. The sample here was CD4+ T cells from blood, taken before the fourth cycle of nivolumab. Receptor source: a human donor with classical Hodgkin lymphoma.

The chain is built from TRBV6-6 and TRBJ2-1; D may be TRBD2 (5 bases). This CDR3 region has 15 residues. The ends were cut back, 0 bases at V and 2 bases at J, with 8 bases in the middle. Germline CDR1 MNHNY, CDR2 SVGAGI (reference sequence). CDR3 nucleotides: TGTGCCAGCAGTTACTCCGGGAACCCCTACAATGAGCAGTTCTTC. It codes for CASSYSGNPYNEQFF.

The chain carries TRBV19 and TRBJ1-5, with D hard to call. Germline-derived CDR1 and CDR2 are LNHDA and SQIVND (reference sequence). Trimming pared 7 bases from V and 2 bases from J, leaving 6 bases between. The length of the CDR3 is 12 residues. The CDR3 is CASTDRNQPQHF. The CDR3 nucleotides read TGTGCCAGTACGGACCGCAATCAGCCCCAGCATTTT. The entire variable domain, with the rest obtained from reference TRBV19 and TRBJ1-5, is as follows: DGGITQSPKYLFRKEGQNVTLSCEQNLNHDAMYWYRQDPGQGLRLIYYSQIVNDFQKGDIAEGYSVSREKKESFPLTVTSAQKNPTAFYLCASTDRNQPQHFGDGTRLSIL.

This clone was counted once. The chain carries TRBV7-2 and TRBJ2-2; 9 nucleotides align to TRBD1. Germline V gives CDR1 SGHTA, CDR2 FQGNSA. This CDR3 contains 16 residues. J was trimmed by 4 bases and V by 5 bases; bases with no gene match: 8. CDR3 nucleotide sequence: TGTGCCAGCAGCCCCAATACAGGGGGCGGCACCGGGGAGCTGTTTTTT. Translating gives CASSPNTGGGTGELFF. The whole variable domain, filled in from reference TRBV7-2 and TRBJ2-2, reads GAGVSQSPSNKVTEKGKDVELRCDPISGHTALYWYRQSLGQGLEFLIYFQGNSAPDKSGLPSDRFSAERTGGSVSTLTIQRTQQEDSAVYLCASSPNTGGGTGELFFGEGSRLTVL.

The rearrangement uses TRBV18 and TRBJ1-2, with a tentative D call TRBD1 (5 bases). This CDR3 region has 18 residues. The germline V and J ends were trimmed by 6 bases and 2 bases, with 25 bases remaining between them. Germline assignment: CDR1 KGHSH and CDR2 LQKENI. The CDR3 DNA follows: TGTGCCAGCTCGTATGCCCCGCCCCGGGGGATAGGAAACTATGGCTACACCTTC. Translated: CASSYAPPRGIGNYGYTF.

V gene TRBV7-2 combines with J gene TRBJ2-2; 7 bases fit TRBD1. Per the germline V gene, CDR1 is SGHTA and CDR2 is FQGNSA. This CDR3 has 14 amino acids. The V gene end was trimmed by 2 bases and the J gene end by 3 bases; junction bases not matched to a gene: 0. The CDR3 DNA reads TGTGCCAGCAGCTTACAGGGGGACACCGGGGAGCTGTTTTTT. It yields the protein CASSLQGDTGELFF.

The J gene is TRBJ1-6, the V gene TRBV6-5; 8 positions match TRBD1. From germline, CDR1 is MNHEY and CDR2 SVGAGI. With V trimmed by 5 bases and J by 11 bases, 11 bases remained unmatched. There are 15 residues in the CDR3. In nucleotides, the CDR3 is TGTGCCAGCAGTCTCAGGACAGGGTCACTAGCACCCCTCCACTTT. It encodes CASSLRTGSLAPLHF.

This chain links TRBV6-5 with TRBJ2-7; 11 bases fit TRBD1. The ends lost 1 base at V and 7 bases at J; junction bases unmatched: 3. The CDR3 runs to 14 residues. Looked up from germline, CDR1 is MNHEY and CDR2 is SVGAGI. The CDR3 sequence: CASSYWDRGSEQYF. The CDR3 DNA sequence: TGTGCCAGCAGTTACTGGGACAGGGGGAGTGAGCAGTACTTC.

The sample holds one count of this clone. The rearrangement links TRBV25-1 to TRBJ2-1, with TRBD2 matching over 11 bases. CDR1 is MGHDK and CDR2 is SYGVNS in the germline V gene. The CDR3 runs 16 residues. V lost 7 bases to trimming and J lost 7 bases; unmatched junction nucleotides: 12. CDR3 coding DNA: TGTGCCAGCACTCCACAGCTAGCGGGGGGACGGAATGAGCAGTTCTTC. Encoded protein: CASTPQLAGGRNEQFF.

CDR3 sequence: CASSLTGYEQYF. As DNA, the CDR3 is TGTGCCAGCAGTCTAACAGGCTACGAGCAGTACTTC. The chain has TRBV6-6 and TRBJ2-7; D possibly corresponds to TRBD1 (5 bases). The CDR3 is made up of 12 amino acids. The germline CDR1 and CDR2 sequences are MNHNY and SVGAGI (reference sequence). Trimming removed 5 bases at V and 3 bases at J, with 8 bases between.

This rearrangement joins TRBV5-1 to TRBJ2-7; D is undetermined. Trimming took 0 bases from V and 1 from J, leaving 5 bases between them. This CDR3 spans 13 amino acids. Germline assignment: CDR1 SGHRS and CDR2 YFSETQ. The CDR3: CASSLDRSYEQYF. CDR3 coding DNA: TGCGCCAGCAGCTTGGACCGATCCTACGAGCAGTACTTC.

The chain combines TRBV14 with TRBJ1-2, with a possible D match to TRBD1 (6 bases). Germline lookup yields CDR1 SGHDN and CDR2 FVKESK. V gave up 3 bases and J gave up 4 bases, with 18 bases separating them. The length of the CDR3 is 16 residues. The CDR3: CASSQFLGGAGYGYTF. DNA for the CDR3: TGTGCCAGCAGCCAGTTCCTGGGGGGCGCGGGCTATGGCTACACCTTC. Together with reference TRBV14 and TRBJ1-2, the CDR3 gives the full variable domain: EAGVTQFPSHSVIEKGQTVTLRCDPISGHDNLYWYRRVMGKEIKFLLHFVKESKQDESGMPNNRFLAERTGGTYSTLKVQPAELEDSGVYFCASSQFLGGAGYGYTFGSGTRLTVV.